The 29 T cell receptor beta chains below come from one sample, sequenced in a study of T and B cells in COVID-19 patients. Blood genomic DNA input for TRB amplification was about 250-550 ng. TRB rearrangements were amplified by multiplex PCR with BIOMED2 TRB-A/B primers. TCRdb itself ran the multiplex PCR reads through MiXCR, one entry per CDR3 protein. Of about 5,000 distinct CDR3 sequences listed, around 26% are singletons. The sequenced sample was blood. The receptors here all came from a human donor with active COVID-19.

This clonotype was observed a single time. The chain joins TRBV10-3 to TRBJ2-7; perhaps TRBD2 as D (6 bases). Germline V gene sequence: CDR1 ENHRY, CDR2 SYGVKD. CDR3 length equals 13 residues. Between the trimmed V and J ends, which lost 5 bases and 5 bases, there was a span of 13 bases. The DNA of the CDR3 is TGTGCCATCAGTCCCTCGGGAGTCCACGAGCAGTACTTC. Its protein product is CAISPSGVHEQYF.

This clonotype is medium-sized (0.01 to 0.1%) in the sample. The CDR3 loop is CASRQQDSYGYTF. The CDR3 nucleotides are TGTGCCAGCAGACAACAGGACAGCTATGGCTACACCTTC. The chain couples TRBV27 to TRBJ1-2, with D tentatively TRBD1 (6 bases). V shed 6 bases and J shed 4 bases, with 12 bases lying between them. Per germline, CDR1 MNHEY and CDR2 SMNVEV (reference sequence). CDR3 length: 13 amino acids.

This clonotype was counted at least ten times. The CDR3 sequence is CASSFGGVNTEAFF. In DNA form, the CDR3 reads TGTGCCAGCAGTTTTGGGGGTGTGAACACTGAAGCTTTCTTT. The J gene is TRBJ1-1, the V gene TRBV27; perhaps TRBD1 as D (5 bases). The CDR3 consists of 14 residues. Trimming shortened V by 3 bases and J by 0 bases, and 8 bases separated the two germline ends. Per the germline V gene, CDR1 is MNHEY and CDR2 is SMNVEV (reference sequence).

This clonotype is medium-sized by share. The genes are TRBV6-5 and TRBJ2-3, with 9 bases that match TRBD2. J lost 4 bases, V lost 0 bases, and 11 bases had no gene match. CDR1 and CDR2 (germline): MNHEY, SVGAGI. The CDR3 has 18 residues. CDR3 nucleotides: TGTGCCAGCAGTTACTCTCCCCCTAGCGGGGTGACTCCAGATACGCAGTATTTT. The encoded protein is CASSYSPPSGVTPDTQYF.

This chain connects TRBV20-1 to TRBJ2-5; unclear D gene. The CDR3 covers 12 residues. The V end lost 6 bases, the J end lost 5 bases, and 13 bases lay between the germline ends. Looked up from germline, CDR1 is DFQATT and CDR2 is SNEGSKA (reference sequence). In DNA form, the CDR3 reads TGCAGTGCGAAGACTCGCTGGGAGACCCAGTACTTC. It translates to CSAKTRWETQYF.

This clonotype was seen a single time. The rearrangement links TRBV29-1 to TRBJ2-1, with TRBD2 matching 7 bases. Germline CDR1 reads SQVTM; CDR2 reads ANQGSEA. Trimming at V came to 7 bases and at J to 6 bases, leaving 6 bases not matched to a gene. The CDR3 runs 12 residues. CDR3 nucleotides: TGCAGCGGCGGGGGAAGGGGCAATGAGCAGTTCTTC. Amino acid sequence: CSGGGRGNEQFF.

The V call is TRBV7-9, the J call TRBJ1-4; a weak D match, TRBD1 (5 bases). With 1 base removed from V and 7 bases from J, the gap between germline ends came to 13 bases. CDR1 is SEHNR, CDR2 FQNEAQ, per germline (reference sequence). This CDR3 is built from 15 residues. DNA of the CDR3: TGTGCCAGCAGCTTAGGTTCCCGCGGGACTGAAAAACTGTTTTTT. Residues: CASSLGSRGTEKLFF.

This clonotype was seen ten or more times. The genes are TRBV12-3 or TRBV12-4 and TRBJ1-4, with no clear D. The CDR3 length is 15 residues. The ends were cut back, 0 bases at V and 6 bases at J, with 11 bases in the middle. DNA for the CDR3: TGTGCCAGCAGTTTAGCGCTGGGCGTATATGAAAAACTGTTTTTT. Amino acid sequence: CASSLALGVYEKLFF.

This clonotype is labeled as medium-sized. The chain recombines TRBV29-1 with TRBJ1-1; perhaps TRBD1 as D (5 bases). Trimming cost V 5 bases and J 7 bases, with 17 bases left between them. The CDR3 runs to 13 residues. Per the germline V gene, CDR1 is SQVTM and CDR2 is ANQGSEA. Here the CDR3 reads CSVRWQGGGEAFF. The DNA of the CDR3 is TGCAGCGTTAGGTGGCAGGGTGGCGGTGAAGCTTTCTTT. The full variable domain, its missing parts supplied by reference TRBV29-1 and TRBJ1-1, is SAVISQKPSRDICQRGTSLTIQCQVDSQVTMMFWYRQQPGQSLTLIATANQGSEATYESGFVIDKFPISRPNLTFSTLTVSNMSPEDSSIYLCSVRWQGGGEAFFGQGTRLTVV.

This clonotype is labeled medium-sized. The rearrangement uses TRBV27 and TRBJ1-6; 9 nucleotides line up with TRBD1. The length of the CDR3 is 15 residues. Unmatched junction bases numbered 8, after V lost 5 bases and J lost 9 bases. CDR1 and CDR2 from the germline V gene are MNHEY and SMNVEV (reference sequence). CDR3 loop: CASSTSGTGFSPLHF. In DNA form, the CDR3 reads TGTGCCAGCAGTACTTCCGGGACAGGGTTTTCACCCCTCCACTTT.

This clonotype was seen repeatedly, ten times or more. The CDR3 is CASSYVGTTNEKLFF. In DNA form, the CDR3 reads TGTGCCAGCAGTTACGTAGGGACTACTAATGAAAAACTGTTTTTT. The gene calls are TRBV6-6 and TRBJ1-4; tentatively, D is TRBD1 (5 bases). Per germline, CDR1 MNHNY and CDR2 SVGAGI (reference sequence). CDR3 length equals 15 residues. Trimming removed 2 bases from V and 2 bases from J, with 9 bases in between.

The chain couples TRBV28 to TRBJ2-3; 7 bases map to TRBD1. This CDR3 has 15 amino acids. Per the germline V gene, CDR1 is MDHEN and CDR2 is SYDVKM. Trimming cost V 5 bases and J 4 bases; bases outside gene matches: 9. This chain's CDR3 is CASSSFRQGPDTQYF. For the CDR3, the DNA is TGTGCCAGCAGTAGCTTTCGACAGGGACCAGATACGCAGTATTTT.

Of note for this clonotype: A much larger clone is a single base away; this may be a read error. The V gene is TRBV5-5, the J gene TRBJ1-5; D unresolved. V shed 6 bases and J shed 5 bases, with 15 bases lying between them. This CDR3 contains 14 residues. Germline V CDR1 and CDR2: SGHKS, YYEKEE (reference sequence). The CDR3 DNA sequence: TGTGCCAGCACCCCGGCAGTGGAGGATCAGCCCCAGCATTTT. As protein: CASTPAVEDQPQHF.

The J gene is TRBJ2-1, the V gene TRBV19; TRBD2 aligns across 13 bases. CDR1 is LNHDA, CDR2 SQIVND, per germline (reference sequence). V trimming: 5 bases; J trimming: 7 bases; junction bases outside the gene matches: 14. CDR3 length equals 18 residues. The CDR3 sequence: CASSGTSGMIRTANEQFF. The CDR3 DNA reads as TGTGCCAGTAGTGGGACTAGCGGGATGATTAGGACCGCAAATGAGCAGTTCTTC.

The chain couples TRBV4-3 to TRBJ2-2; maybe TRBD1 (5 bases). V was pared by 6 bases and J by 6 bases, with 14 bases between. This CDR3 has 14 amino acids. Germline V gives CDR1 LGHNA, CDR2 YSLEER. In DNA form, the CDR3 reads TGCGCCAGCAGTCGCGCAGGGTTGTCCGGGGAGCTGTTTTTT. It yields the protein CASSRAGLSGELFF.

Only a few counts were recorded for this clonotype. The CDR3 DNA sequence: TGCAGTGCTAGTGGGCCTAGGGGCACCGGGGAGCTGTTTTTT. It is translated as CSASGPRGTGELFF. The V gene is TRBV20-1, the J gene TRBJ2-2, with D possibly being TRBD1 (5 bases). V lost 3 bases and J lost 4, with 12 bases in between. In germline, CDR1 is DFQATT, CDR2 SNEGSKA (reference sequence). The CDR3 runs 14 residues.

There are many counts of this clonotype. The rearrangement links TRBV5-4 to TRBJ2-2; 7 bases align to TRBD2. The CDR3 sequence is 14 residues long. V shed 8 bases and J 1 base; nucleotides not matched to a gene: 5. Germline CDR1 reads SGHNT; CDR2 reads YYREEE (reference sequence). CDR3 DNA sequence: TGTGCCAGTACCTCGGGGGGGAACACCGGGGAGCTGTTTTTT. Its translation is CASTSGGNTGELFF.

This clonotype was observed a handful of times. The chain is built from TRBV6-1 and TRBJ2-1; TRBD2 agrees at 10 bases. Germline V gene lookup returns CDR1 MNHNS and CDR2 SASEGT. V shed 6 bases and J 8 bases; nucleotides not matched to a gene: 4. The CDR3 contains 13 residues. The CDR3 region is CASRVAGGHEQFF. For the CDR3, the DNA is TGTGCCAGCAGAGTAGCGGGGGGTCATGAGCAGTTCTTC.

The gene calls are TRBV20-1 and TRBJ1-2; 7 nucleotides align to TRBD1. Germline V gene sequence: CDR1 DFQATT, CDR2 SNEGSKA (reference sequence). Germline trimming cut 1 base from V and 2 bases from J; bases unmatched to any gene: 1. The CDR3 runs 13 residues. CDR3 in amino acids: CSARVQGNYGYTF. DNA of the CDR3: TGCAGTGCTAGAGTACAGGGGAACTATGGCTACACCTTC.

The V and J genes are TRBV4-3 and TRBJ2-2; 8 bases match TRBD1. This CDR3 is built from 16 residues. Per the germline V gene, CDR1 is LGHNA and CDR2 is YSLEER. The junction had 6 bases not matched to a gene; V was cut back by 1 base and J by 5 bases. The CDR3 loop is CASSQGQGARTGELFF. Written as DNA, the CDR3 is TGCGCCAGCAGCCAAGGCCAGGGGGCACGAACCGGGGAGCTGTTTTTT.

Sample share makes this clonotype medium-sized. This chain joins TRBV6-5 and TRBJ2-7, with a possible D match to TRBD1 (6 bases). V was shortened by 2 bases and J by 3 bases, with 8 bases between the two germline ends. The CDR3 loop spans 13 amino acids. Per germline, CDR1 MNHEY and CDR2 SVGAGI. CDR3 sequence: CASSYATGYEQYF. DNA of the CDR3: TGTGCCAGCAGTTACGCGACAGGCTACGAGCAGTACTTC.

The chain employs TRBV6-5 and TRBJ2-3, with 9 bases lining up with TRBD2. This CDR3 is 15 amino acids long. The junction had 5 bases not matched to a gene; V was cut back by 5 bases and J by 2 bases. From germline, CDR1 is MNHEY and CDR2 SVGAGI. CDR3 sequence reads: CASSHTSGSTDTQYF. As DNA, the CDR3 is TGTGCCAGCAGTCACACTAGCGGGTCCACAGATACGCAGTATTTT.

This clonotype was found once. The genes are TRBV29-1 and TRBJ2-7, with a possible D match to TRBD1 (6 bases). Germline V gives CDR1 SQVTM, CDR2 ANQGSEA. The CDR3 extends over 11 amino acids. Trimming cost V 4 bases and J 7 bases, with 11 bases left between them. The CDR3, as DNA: TGCAGCGTTGGATCAGGGGATGAGCAGTACTTC. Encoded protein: CSVGSGDEQYF.

The CDR3 nucleotides read TGCGCCAGCAGCCAAGGAACAGGGGTACAGAACTCTGGAAACACCATATATTTT. Residues: CASSQGTGVQNSGNTIYF. The rearrangement links TRBV4-1 to TRBJ1-3, with 7 bases that match TRBD1. V lost 1 base to trimming and J lost 0 bases; unmatched junction nucleotides: 9. The CDR3 sequence is 18 residues long. Germline lookup yields CDR1 MGHRA and CDR2 YSYEKL.

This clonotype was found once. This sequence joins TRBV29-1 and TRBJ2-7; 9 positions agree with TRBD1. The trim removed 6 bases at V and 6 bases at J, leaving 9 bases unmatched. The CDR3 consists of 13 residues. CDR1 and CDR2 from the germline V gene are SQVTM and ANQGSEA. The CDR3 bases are TGCAGCGTCTGGGACAGGGCTTTCGGCGAGCAGTACTTC. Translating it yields CSVWDRAFGEQYF.

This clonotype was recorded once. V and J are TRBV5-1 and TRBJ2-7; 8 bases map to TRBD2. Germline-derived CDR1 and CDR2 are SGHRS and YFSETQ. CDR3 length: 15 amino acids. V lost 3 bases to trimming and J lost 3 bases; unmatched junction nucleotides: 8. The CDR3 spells CASSSGGARYYEQYF. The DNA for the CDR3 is TGCGCCAGCAGCTCGGGAGGGGCCCGCTACTACGAGCAGTACTTC.

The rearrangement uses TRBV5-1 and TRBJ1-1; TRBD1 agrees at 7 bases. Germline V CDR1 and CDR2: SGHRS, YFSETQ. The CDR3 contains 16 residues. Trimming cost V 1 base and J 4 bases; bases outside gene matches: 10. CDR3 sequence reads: CASSLSGGAGGTEAFF. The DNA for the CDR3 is TGCGCCAGCAGCTTGTCGGGGGGCGCAGGGGGCACTGAAGCTTTCTTT.

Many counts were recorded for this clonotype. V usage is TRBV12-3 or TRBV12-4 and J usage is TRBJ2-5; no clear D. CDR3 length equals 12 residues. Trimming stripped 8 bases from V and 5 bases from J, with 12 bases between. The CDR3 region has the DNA TGTGCCAGCGCGACCGCCGGGGAGACCCAGTACTTC. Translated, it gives CASATAGETQYF.

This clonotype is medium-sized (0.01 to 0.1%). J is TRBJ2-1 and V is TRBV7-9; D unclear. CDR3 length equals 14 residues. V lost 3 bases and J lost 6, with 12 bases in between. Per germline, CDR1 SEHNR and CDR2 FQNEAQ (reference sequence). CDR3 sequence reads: CASSFHISGNEQFF. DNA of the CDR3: TGTGCCAGCAGCTTCCACATATCGGGCAATGAGCAGTTCTTC.